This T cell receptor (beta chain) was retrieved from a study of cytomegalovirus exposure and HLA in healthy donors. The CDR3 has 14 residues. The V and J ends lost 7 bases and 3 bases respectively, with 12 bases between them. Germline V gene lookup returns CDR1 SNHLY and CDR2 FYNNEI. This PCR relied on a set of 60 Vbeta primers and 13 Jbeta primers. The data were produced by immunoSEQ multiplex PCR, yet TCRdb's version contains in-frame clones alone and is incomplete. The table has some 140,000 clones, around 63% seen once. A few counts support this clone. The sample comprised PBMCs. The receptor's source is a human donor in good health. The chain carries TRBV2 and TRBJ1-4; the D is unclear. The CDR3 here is CASILHRANEKLFF. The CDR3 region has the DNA TGTGCCAGCATTTTGCACCGCGCTAATGAAAAACTGTTTTTT.